Listed below are T cell receptor beta chains from one sample, sequenced in a study of control samples from healthy donors and cancer patients. Measured with immunoSEQ multiplex PCR; TCRdb has only the in-frame clones, and not every one. The data show around 100,000 clones, with around 89% seen just once and less than 8.5% held by the top ten. The sample was blood. These receptors all stem from a young man in good health. Each CDR3 is given with its conserved first and last residue. The order of the fields is CDR3 length, D gene, J gene, V gene, CDR3 protein, CDR3 DNA. A D gene is named only where the DNA matches it firmly.

>15|-|TRBJ1-3|TRBV5-1
CASSDSTVSGNTIYF
TGCGCCAGCAGCGACTCGACAGTCTCTGGAAACACCATATATTTT
>15|-|TRBJ1-1|TRBV27
CASSLSGTGNTEAFF
TGTGCCAGCAGTTTATCCGGGACGGGGAACACTGAAGCTTTCTTT
>14|-|TRBJ1-2|TRBV21-1
CSLGDAPPQYAYTF
TGTTCTCTTGGGGACGCTCCACCCCAGTATGCCTACACCTTC
>15|TRBD1|TRBJ1-1|TRBV7-2
CASSLYRGVNTEAFF
TGTGCCAGCAGCCTTTACAGGGGGGTGAACACTGAAGCTTTCTTT
>11|-|TRBJ1-4|TRBV20-1
CSARDFEKLFF
TGCAGTGCTAGAGATTTTGAAAAACTGTTTTTT
>19|TRBD2|TRBJ2-4|TRBV5-1
CASSVPQTGRGWTKNIQYF
TGCGCCAGCAGCGTCCCCCAGACGGGGAGGGGATGGACCAAAAACATTCAGTACTTC
>18|-|TRBJ1-1|TRBV11-2
CASSLLAGPGKKDTEAFF
TGTGCCAGCAGCTTACTCGCGGGCCCTGGGAAGAAGGACACTGAAGCTTTCTTT
>15|-|TRBJ1-6|TRBV6-5
CASSYEGYGSSPLHF
TGTGCCAGCAGTTACGAGGGCTATGGGAGTTCACCCCTCCACTTT
>12|-|TRBJ1-4|TRBV30
CAWGRDGEKLFF
TGTGCCTGGGGTAGGGACGGCGAAAAACTGTTTTTT
>17|TRBD1|TRBJ2-1|TRBV19
CASTFGTAKSSYNEQFF
TGTGCCAGTACGTTCGGGACAGCCAAAAGCTCCTACAATGAGCAGTTCTTC
>14|-|TRBJ2-5|TRBV18
CASSPLLYQETQYF
TGTGCCAGCTCACCACTCTTGTACCAAGAGACCCAGTACTTC
>16|-|TRBJ2-1|TRBV4-3
CASSQEGGLAYNEQFF
TGCGCCAGCAGCCAAGAAGGGGGACTGGCTTACAATGAGCAGTTCTTC
>17|-|TRBJ2-2|TRBV5-4
CASSLALSQGGTGELFF
TGTGCCAGCAGCTTGGCCCTTTCACAGGGAGGAACCGGGGAGCTGTTTTTT